The clone carrying this TCR beta chain was seen once. Its antigen is as yet unknown. This sample stems from a study of T cell repertoires in cytomegalovirus infection. About the research overall: Matching HLA type and CMV infection were both indicated by public TCR beta signatures. Findings and limits, study-wide: The ex vivo response was dominated by HLA-C-restricted CMV-specific TCR beta clonotypes. Cumulative frequency (of public TCR beta family members) identified carriers of CMV plus the relevant HLA.

Via MiXCR, TCRdb re-called the reads, giving one row per CDR3 protein. This sample carries approximately 600,000 distinct CDR3 sequences, almost 40% of them seen once, and the ten largest clones take about 48%. The CDR3 is 13 residues long. Trimming cost V 6 bases and J 10 bases; bases outside gene matches: 7. The germline V gene has CDR1 MDHEN and CDR2 SYDVKM. The sequence came from a human donor in good health (CMV status not recorded). Some clones in this sample may be carry-over from other donors' samples. Sequencing was performed on cultured PBMCs, taken from culture after CMV antigen stimulation. The V and J genes are TRBV28 and TRBJ1-4; 8 bases match TRBD1. The CDR3 DNA reads as TGTGCCAGCAGCCGGGACAGGTTCGGAAAACTGTTTTTT. It codes for CASSRDRFGKLFF.